This T cell receptor beta chain was sequenced in a study of blood T cells in healthy people across ages. Germline loops: CDR1 DFQATT, CDR2 SNEGSKA (reference sequence). The CDR3 consists of 15 residues. On this clonotype itself: What it binds is unknown.

The study, taken as a whole, reports: Estimates of diversity drawn from one million T cells were considered underestimates. Versus aged donors, long-lived donors had higher diversity and more naive CD4+ cells.

Then a second PCR, running roughly 7 to 11 cycles, was carried out with a sample-barcoded 5' primer and a J-beta primer mix. TCRdb analysed the 5' RACE reads with MiXCR anew, one entry per CDR3 protein. The sample has approximately 580,000 distinct CDR3 sequences, around 24% seen once. This same sample was also part of a study on T cells of mothers and their children.

The V call is TRBV20-1, the J call TRBJ2-5; 13 bases fit TRBD2. Near its end, the DNA agrees better with TRBJ2-7, so the J call may be wrong. This TCR was recovered from a boy younger than 18 in good health. The sequenced sample was blood. CDR3 loop: CSARTSGRVSYEQYF. CDR3 sequence (DNA): TGCAGTGCGAGGACTAGCGGGAGAGTCTCCTACGAGCAGTACTTC.